This T cell receptor beta chain was sequenced during a study of blood T cell repertoires in COVID-19. A note on this clone: An end of the junction differs from the germline gene, which may be a read error.

Libraries were prepared by immunoSEQ multiplex PCR; TCRdb keeps only in-frame clonotypes and omits some of them. In the table there are approximately 66,000 clones, more than 60% of which are singletons. The CDR3 is 12 amino acids. Germline CDR1 and CDR2: SGDLS and YYNGEE. The TCR comes from a man aged 60 to 69 with acute or convalescent COVID-19. J is TRBJ1-2 and V is TRBV9, with 8 bases identical to TRBD1. The material sequenced was peripheral blood. The CDR3, as DNA: TGTGCCAGCAGCGTTCCTACCAGGGGGCTGGTCTTC. It specifies CASSVPTRGLVF. Full variable domain (rest looked up from reference TRBV9 and TRBJ1-2): DSGVTQTPKHLITATGQRVTLRCSPRSGDLSVYWYQQSLDQGLQFLIQYYNGEERAKGNILERFSAQQFPDLHSELNLSSLELGDSALYFCASSVPTRGLVFGSGTRLTVV.